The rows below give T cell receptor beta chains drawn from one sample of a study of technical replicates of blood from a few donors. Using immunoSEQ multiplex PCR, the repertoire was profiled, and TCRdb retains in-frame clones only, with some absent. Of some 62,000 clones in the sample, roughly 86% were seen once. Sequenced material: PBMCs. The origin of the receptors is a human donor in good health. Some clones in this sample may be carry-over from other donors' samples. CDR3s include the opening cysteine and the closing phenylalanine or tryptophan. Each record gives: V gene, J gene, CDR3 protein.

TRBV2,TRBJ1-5,CAGGQGRQPQHF
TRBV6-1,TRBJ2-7,CASSLMSGGEQYF
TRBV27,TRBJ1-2,CASSLSYRQGNYGYTF
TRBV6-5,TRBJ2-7,CASSSGTLSYEQYF
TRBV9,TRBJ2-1,CASSEGLAGGLFEQFF
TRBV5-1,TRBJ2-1,CASSSAGAYNEQFF
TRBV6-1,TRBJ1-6,CASSGVGTGVRSPLHF
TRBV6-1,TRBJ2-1,CAIRQGEADEQFF
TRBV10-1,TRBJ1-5,CANTCGGSNQPQHF
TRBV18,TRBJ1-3,CASSPQSGQSSGNTIYF
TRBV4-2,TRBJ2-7,CASSHPDTYEQYF
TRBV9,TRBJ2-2,CASSRSFTGELFF
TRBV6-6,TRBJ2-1,CASSLIGRDNEQFF
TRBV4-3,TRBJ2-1,CASSQDKGWTSGSSYNEQFF
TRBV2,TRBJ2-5,CASSFRRGETQYF